This entry is about one TCR beta chain. The antigen is undetermined. This sample stems from a study of cytomegalovirus exposure and HLA in healthy donors. Study summary: A later analysis reported the same platform for the 100 to 150 validation repertoires and the approximately 640 first-cohort repertoires. Study-level results: It was found in a later analysis that first-cohort TCR clusters tended to co-occur in the approximately 130 validation repertoires. Most sequenced TCRs were rare (though some public TCRs occurred in many donors). Both high specificity and high sensitivity reportedly marked the classifier's diagnosis of cytomegalovirus status.

The CDR3 totals 13 residues. V gave up 8 bases and J gave up 0 bases, with 10 bases separating them. CDR1 is MNHEY, CDR2 SMNVEV, per germline (reference sequence). The method was immunoSEQ multiplex PCR; TCRdb's version includes in-frame clones alone and lacks a portion of them. This table has around 60,000 clones, 90% to 97% appearing once. The sample was PBMCs. V gene TRBV27 combines with J gene TRBJ1-2, with D unclear. The receptor comes from a woman aged 18-29 years in good health and CMV-seronegative. Written as DNA, the CDR3 is TGTGCCAGCGCCCGGTCCCCTAACTATGGCTACACCTTC. This gives the protein CASARSPNYGYTF.